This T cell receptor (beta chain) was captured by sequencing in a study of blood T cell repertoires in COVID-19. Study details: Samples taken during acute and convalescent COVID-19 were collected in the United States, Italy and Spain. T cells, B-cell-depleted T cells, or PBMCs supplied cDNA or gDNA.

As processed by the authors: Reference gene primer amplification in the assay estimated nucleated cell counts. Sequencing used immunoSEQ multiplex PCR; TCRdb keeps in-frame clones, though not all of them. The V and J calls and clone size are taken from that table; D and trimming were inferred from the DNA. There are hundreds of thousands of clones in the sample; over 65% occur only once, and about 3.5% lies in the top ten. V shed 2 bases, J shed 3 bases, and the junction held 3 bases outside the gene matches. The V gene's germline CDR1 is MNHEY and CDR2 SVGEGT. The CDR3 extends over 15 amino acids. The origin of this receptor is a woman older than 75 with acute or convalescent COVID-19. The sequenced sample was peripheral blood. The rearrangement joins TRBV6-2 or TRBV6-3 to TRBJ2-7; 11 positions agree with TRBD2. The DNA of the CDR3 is TGTGCCAGCAGTTACCCGACTAGCGGGAACTACGAGCAGTACTTC. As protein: CASSYPTSGNYEQYF.